The 4 T cell receptor beta chains presented below share a single source sample, sequenced in a study of blood T cell repertoires in COVID-19. Libraries were prepared by immunoSEQ multiplex PCR; TCRdb keeps only in-frame clonotypes and omits some of them. Of about 91,000 clones detected, approximately 77% appear once; the ten largest clones hold roughly 9.8%. The sample comprised peripheral blood. Source of these receptors: a woman over 75 with acute or convalescent COVID-19.

The chain carries TRBV6-1 and TRBJ1-3; D might be TRBD1 (5 bases). Germline CDR1 reads MNHNS; CDR2 reads SASEGT. The CDR3 extends over 15 amino acids. Trimming left V 3 bases short and J 0 bases short, with 9 bases between. The CDR3 coding sequence is TGTGCCAGCAGTGATACAGGACGCTCTGGAAACACCATATATTTT. It is translated as CASSDTGRSGNTIYF.

To note about this clone: The junction shows a germline mismatch at one end, possibly a read error. The chain links TRBV7-7 to TRBJ2-2, with 8 bases that match TRBD2. The CDR3 has 18 residues. Germline CDR1 and CDR2: SSHAT and FNYEAQ (reference sequence). The CDR3 region has the DNA TGTGCTAGCAGCTCCCATAGGACCGGGAGGGCGAACACCGGGGAGCTGTTTTTT. The encoded protein is CASSSHRTGRANTGELFF.

CDR3 sequence reads: CASSPPRVGGTDTQYF. CDR3 coding DNA: TGTGCCAGCTCACCACCACGGGTAGGGGGCACAGATACGCAGTATTTT. The chain uses TRBV18 and TRBJ2-3; D possibly corresponds to TRBD1 (5 bases). Trimming removed 0 bases at V and 1 base at J, with 11 bases between. The CDR3 is 16 residues long. Germline loops: CDR1 KGHSH, CDR2 LQKENI.

The chain links TRBV7-2 to TRBJ1-4, with TRBD1 identical over 8 bases. Germline-derived CDR1 and CDR2 are SGHTA and FQGNSA. Losses at the gene ends were 5 bases for V and 8 bases for J; bases not matched to a gene: 7. This CDR3 comprises 14 residues. The chain's CDR3 is CASSQGTGREKLFF. In nucleotides, the CDR3 is TGTGCCAGCAGCCAGGGGACAGGAAGGGAAAAACTGTTTTTT. Combining the CDR3 with reference TRBV7-2 and TRBJ1-4 gives the whole variable domain GAGVSQSPSNKVTEKGKDVELRCDPISGHTALYWYRQSLGQGLEFLIYFQGNSAPDKSGLPSDRFSAERTGGSVSTLTIQRTQQEDSAVYLCASSQGTGREKLFFGSGTQLSVL.